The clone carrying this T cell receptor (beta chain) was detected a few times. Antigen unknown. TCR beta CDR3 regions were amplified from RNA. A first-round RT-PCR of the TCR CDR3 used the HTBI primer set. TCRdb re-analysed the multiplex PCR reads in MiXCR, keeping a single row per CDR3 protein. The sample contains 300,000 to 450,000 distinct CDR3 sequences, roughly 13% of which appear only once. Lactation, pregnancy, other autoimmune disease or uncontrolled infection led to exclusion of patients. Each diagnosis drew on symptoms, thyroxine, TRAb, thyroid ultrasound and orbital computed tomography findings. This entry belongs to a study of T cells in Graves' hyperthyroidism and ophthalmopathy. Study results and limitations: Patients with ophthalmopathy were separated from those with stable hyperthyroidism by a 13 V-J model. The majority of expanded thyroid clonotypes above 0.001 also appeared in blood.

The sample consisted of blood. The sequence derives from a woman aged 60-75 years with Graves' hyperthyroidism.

This chain's CDR3 is CAIRLAGVRYEQYF. For the CDR3, the DNA is TGTGCCATCAGGCTAGCGGGAGTCCGGTACGAGCAGTACTTC. The genes are TRBV10-3 and TRBJ2-7; TRBD2 matches at 10 bases. V lost 6 bases to trimming and J lost 4 bases; unmatched junction nucleotides: 6. Germline V CDR1 and CDR2: ENHRY, SYGVKD. The CDR3 contains 14 residues.